This TCR beta chain comes out of a study of T cells in Graves' hyperthyroidism and ophthalmopathy. Study context: Staff took peripheral blood when the initial diagnosis was made, before any treatment began.

Ten or more counts support this clonotype. TCR beta CDR3 region amplification was performed from RNA transcripts. Carried out on the TCR CDR3, a first-round RT-PCR used the HTBI primer set. A single record per CDR3 protein comes from TCRdb applying MiXCR to the multiplex PCR reads. The profile shows approximately 400,000 distinct CDR3 sequences, 15% to 18% of them singletons. The CDR3 contains 14 residues. The V gene end was trimmed by 4 bases and the J gene end by 2 bases; junction bases not matched to a gene: 6. CDR1 SQVTM and CDR2 ANQGSEA come from the germline V gene. Sequencing was performed on blood. This chain links TRBV29-1 with TRBJ2-7; 9 bases agree with TRBD1. The TCR originated in a woman between 18 and 29 years old with Graves' hyperthyroidism. CDR3 loop: CSVVWDREPYEQYF. CDR3 DNA: TGCAGCGTTGTATGGGACAGGGAGCCCTACGAGCAGTACTTC.